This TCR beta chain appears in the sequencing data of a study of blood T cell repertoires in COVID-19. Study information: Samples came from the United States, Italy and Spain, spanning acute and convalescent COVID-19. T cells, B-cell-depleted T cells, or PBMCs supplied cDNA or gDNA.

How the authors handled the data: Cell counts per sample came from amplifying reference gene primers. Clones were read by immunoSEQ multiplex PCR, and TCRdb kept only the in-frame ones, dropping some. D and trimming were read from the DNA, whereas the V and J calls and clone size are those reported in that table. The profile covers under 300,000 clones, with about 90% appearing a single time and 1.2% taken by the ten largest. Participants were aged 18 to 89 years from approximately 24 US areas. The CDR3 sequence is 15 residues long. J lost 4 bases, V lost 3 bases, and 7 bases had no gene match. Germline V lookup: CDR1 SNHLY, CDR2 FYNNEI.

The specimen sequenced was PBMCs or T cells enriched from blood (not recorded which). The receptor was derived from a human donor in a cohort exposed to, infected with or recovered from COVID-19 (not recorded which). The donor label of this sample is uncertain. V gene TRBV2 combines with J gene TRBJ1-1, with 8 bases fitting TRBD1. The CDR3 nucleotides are TGTGCCAGCAGTGAGACAGGGGTGTCGGGCACTGAAGCTTTCTTT. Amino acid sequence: CASSETGVSGTEAFF.